This T cell receptor (beta chain) was recorded in a study of human T cells and chemical hapten exposure (dated by TCRdb to the early 2020s). About the full investigation: For sensitization, 2% DPC in acetone was applied to a roughly 2 cm by roughly 2 cm area of upper inner arm skin. Throughout the approximately 22-week study period, patients were also given weekly therapeutic DPC doses on the scalp. Patch testing on the upper back used Finn chambers containing 0.01% DPC, with scoring done after 6 days according to International Contact Dermatitis Research Group standards. Most of the patients in the cohort were female, and the cohort covered alopecia areata with under or over 50% scalp involvement, alopecia totalis and alopecia universalis. Libraries were pooled for sequencing, and per-sample TCR yields varied mainly because of small differences in library volumes within the pool. Peripheral blood TCR repertoire changes were tracked in vivo in alopecia patients during primary and secondary sensitization to the hapten diphenylcyclopropenone (DPC). Patient blood was sampled pre-sensitization (week 0) and at 2, 6 and about 24 weeks after DPC sensitization. About 30 alopecia patients provided blood for TCR sequencing at one to four time points (pre-sensitization, 2, 6 and 24 weeks). General findings and caveats noted by the study authors: Alopecia, a presumed autoimmune disease, was present in all patients, so the immune response of the patients might differ from that of healthy individuals. Repeated subsampling changed both the strength of the expansion versus patch-test correlation and the threshold at which that correlation became significant. The number of TCRs above 1 in 1000 frequency did not change with DPC sensitization; there was no evidence of global repertoire structure alterations. Significantly more large CDR3 similarity clusters were formed by expanded TCRs than by pre-sensitization or healthy control sets, consistent with antigen-driven responses. Patch test score was positively correlated with the number of PT1 expanded TCRs, with significance at thresholds 8, 16 and 32 but not at 4.

The time point label for this specimen denotes: patch test 1, 2 weeks after DPC sensitization. The treatment or condition tag for this specimen amounts to: therapeutic diphenylcyclopropenone sensitization with weekly scalp DPC. At each patch-test visit, blood was drawn before the patch test was applied. Patients were considered eligible if aged 18 to 70, diagnosed with alopecia and deemed suitable for DPC therapy, and patients were excluded if pregnant. Unfractionated whole blood was collected in Tempus Blood RNA tubes, and total RNA was extracted from that blood. Libraries were prepared through RACE. Sequencing used a NextSeq 500. During library preparation, unique molecular identifiers were attached to individual cDNA molecules so that TCRs could be counted in a quantitative, reproducible way. From each blood RNA sample, both TCR alpha and TCR beta chains were sequenced. Under the source paper's analysis protocol: Samples had a median of around 92,000 TCRs, with a range from 23,224 to 690,600. The Decombinator software suite was used to annotate the V, J and CDR3 of the TCR reads. To make PS versus PT1 abundance plots, every sample was subsampled to the same number of TCRs (28,000). TCRs were defined as expanded if absent before sensitization and observed at least eight times at the 2-week time point. Using fastp trimming at Q25 and MiXCR clonotype assembly, TCRdb reanalyzed the public sequencing data and kept in-frame beta chains. Rows with one shared CDR3 protein collapse into an entry with the most common genes and DNA. The V and J calls shown here were made by TCRdb, not taken from the authors' results. The sample yields 65,000 to 80,000 distinct CDR3 sequences; around a tenth were counted once. Together, the top ten hold around 1.3% of the sample.

This clonotype occurred a few times. Its cognate antigen has yet to be identified. One base away there is no much larger clone; base qualities are not given. Sequencing used whole blood, obtained in connection with sensitization to the hapten diphenylcyclopropenone (DPC). The source of this sequence is a woman in her 50s with alopecia areata. Some clones in this sample may be carry-over from other donors' samples.

The DNA sequence follows: TGTGCCAGCGCCCGGGAGTATGGCACAGATACGCAGTATTTT. The encoded protein is CASAREYGTDTQYF. This receptor chain uses TRBV2 and TRBJ2-3; the best D guess is TRBD2, with 6 bases matching. Cut back by 8 bases and 1 base, the V and J ends lie 13 bases apart. The germline V gene gives CDR1 as SNHLY and CDR2 as FYNNEI. There are 14 amino acids in the CDR3, from cysteine to phenylalanine inclusive. Only CDR3 DNA is held: 42 bases, read in frame from base 1.